Sequencing of this T cell receptor beta chain was carried out in a study of shared clonotypes between healthy human individuals. Regarding the study as a whole: Deeper or shallower sequencing was expected to change how clonotypes are shared among donors.

Some clones are missing from TCRdb's copy, which holds only in-frame ones; the method was immunoSEQ multiplex PCR. The data contain about 2.4 million clones, approximately 93% of them seen just once; the ten biggest clones take up 0.36%. Comments on this clone: The antigen is unknown.

This clonotype originated in a man between 18 and 29 years old in good health. Some clones in this sample may be carry-over from other donors' samples. Sequencing was carried out using naive CD4+ T cells from PBMCs. Subset given: CD45RA+ positively selected.

CDR3 sequence (DNA): TGCAGCGTTGAAGGTAGGGCGTCCCAAGAGACCCAGTACTTC. The encoded protein is CSVEGRASQETQYF. The rearrangement joins TRBV29-1 to TRBJ2-5; D remains unclear. The germline CDR1 and CDR2 sequences are SQVTM and ANQGSEA. The CDR3 is 14 residues long. Trimming removed 1 base at V and 1 base at J, with 10 bases between.